These T cell receptor beta chains were read from a single sample in a study of PD-L1 blockade in urothelial cancer. The repertoire was sequenced with immunoSEQ multiplex PCR; TCRdb's copy has only in-frame clones and lacks some. Here the sample spans about 30,000 clones, 80% to 90% being singletons. Sequenced material: PBMCs, taken around atezolizumab (anti-PD-L1) treatment. The origin of the receptors is a man older than 75 with urothelial cancer. Both conserved end residues are part of each CDR3. The order of the fields is J gene, V gene, clone size, CDR3 protein. The size field is filled for only some rows; it gives once, few, many or a size class.

TRBJ1-2 | TRBV18 | . | CASSPGPYYGYTF
TRBJ1-2 | TRBV15 | . | CATSRGVSTGTYGYTF
TRBJ1-2 | TRBV6-1 | . | CASSEGGARTGGFYYGYTF
TRBJ1-4 | TRBV19 | . | CASSEVPNEKLFF
TRBJ2-7 | TRBV10-3 | . | CAISESTGGHEQYF
TRBJ1-2 | TRBV6-1 | . | CASTRDRGGYTF
TRBJ1-5 | TRBV27 | few | CASSSNKGAVGQPQHF
TRBJ1-5 | TRBV19 | . | CASSSDRVHQPQHF
TRBJ2-1 | TRBV10-2 | . | CASSGLAYNEQFF
TRBJ1-1 | TRBV19 | . | CASSPDTTTEAFF
TRBJ2-2 | TRBV5-1 | . | CASSLRNRGSGELFF
TRBJ2-1 | TRBV27 | . | CASSLELAGYNEQFF
TRBJ2-4 | TRBV19 | few | CASSTSSGLPDTIQYF
TRBJ2-7 | TRBV4-1 | . | CASSQERGQTATAQYF
TRBJ2-3 | TRBV15 | . | CATSGDRGILNTQYF
TRBJ2-7 | TRBV7-2 | few | CASSLDASSYEQYF
TRBJ1-3 | TRBV9 | . | CASSVKGGLGNTIYF
TRBJ2-3 | TRBV7-7 | . | CASSLGVREGTDTQYF
TRBJ2-1 | TRBV2 | . | CASSARTGGREQFF
TRBJ2-1 | TRBV11-2 | once | CASSPLFARFSYNEQFF
TRBJ2-2 | TRBV21-1 | . | CASSSWTGGGKNTGELFF
TRBJ1-3 | TRBV5-1 | . | CASSPGQGVGNTIYF
TRBJ2-1 | TRBV19 | . | CASSFGTAYNEQFF
TRBJ2-3 | TRBV4-2 | once | CASSRTSGALVDTQYF
TRBJ2-1 | TRBV7-2 | . | CASSPKGLAGILAYNEQFF
TRBJ2-7 | TRBV2 | few | CASTSSGGSSYEQYF
TRBJ1-5 | TRBV19 | . | CATRTGNQPQHF
TRBJ1-2 | TRBV6-5 | . | CASKRGRGYGYTF
TRBJ2-1 | TRBV7-8 | . | CASSPTSGTYNEQFF
TRBJ1-5 | TRBV11-3 | . | CASSLAGQSSNQPQHF
TRBJ1-2 | TRBV5-8 | . | CASSLGTETYGYTF
TRBJ1-2 | TRBV10-3 | few | CAISGAPGQGQGYTF
TRBJ2-3 | TRBV10-3 | . | CAIKGDGSTDTQYF
TRBJ2-7 | TRBV11-2 | . | CASSFGQVSEQYF
TRBJ1-1 | TRBV6-6 | . | CASSYFSAGGGEAFF
TRBJ2-5 | TRBV6-1 | . | CASSEAPGGQETQYF
TRBJ2-3 | TRBV5-1 | once | CASSLGVAGGTDTQYF
TRBJ2-3 | TRBV9 | . | CASSVETGHLSTDTQYF
TRBJ2-1 | TRBV5-1 | . | CASSLGQLLGNEQFF
TRBJ2-2 | TRBV11-3 | . | CASSFGQGDTGELFF
TRBJ1-2 | TRBV18 | . | CASSPPLGQGDYGYTF
TRBJ2-1 | TRBV5-8 | . | CASSSDNEQFF
TRBJ2-1 | TRBV2 | . | CASNPGIHNEQFF
TRBJ2-1 | TRBV10-2 | . | CASRPGLQNYNEQFF
TRBJ2-5 | TRBV10-3 | . | CAISESRVEETQYF
TRBJ2-7 | TRBV7-2 | . | CASRLAGGGTYEQYF
TRBJ1-2 | TRBV19 | . | CASTTSTGRANYGYTF
TRBJ1-2 | TRBV5-1 | . | CASSRDVGGDGYTF
TRBJ2-6 | TRBV29-1 | . | CSARSGSSGANVLTF
TRBJ1-5 | TRBV11-2 | . | CASRQTGSGNHCQHF
TRBJ2-1 | TRBV10-2 | . | CASSGTSGSSYNEQFF
TRBJ2-6 | TRBV30 | . | CAWRGTGGVYGSGANVLTF
TRBJ1-5 | TRBV5-1 | . | CASSLGGGSNQPQHF
TRBJ2-1 | TRBV9 | . | CASSVAVGGLASPQVFF
TRBJ1-2 | TRBV28 | . | CASSLGQVGYTF
TRBJ2-1 | TRBV27 | . | CASSPDQSGQFF
TRBJ1-2 | TRBV6-1 | . | CASSGSDRGPNYGYTF
TRBJ2-5 | TRBV19 | few | CASSGIGETQYF
TRBJ1-4 | TRBV18 | . | CASSPDRALEKLFF